This T cell receptor (beta chain) originates from a study of control samples from healthy donors and cancer patients. Data came from immunoSEQ multiplex PCR; TCRdb stores just in-frame clones and leaves some out. The data show just under 100,000 clones, with 85% to 95% seen just once and approximately 7.9% held by the top ten. This CDR3 is built from 15 residues. V was cut by 6 bases and J by 5 bases, with 20 bases left in between. Germline V gene lookup returns CDR1 SGHVS and CDR2 FQNEAQ. The chain has TRBV7-8 and TRBJ2-7, with a tentative D call TRBD2 (5 bases). Source material: blood. This TCR was recovered from a man aged 18 to 29 in good health. CDR3 amino acids: CASSYGVPFGDEQYF. CDR3 sequence (DNA): TGTGCCAGCAGTTACGGGGTACCATTTGGGGACGAGCAGTACTTC.